The text below deals with one T cell receptor (beta chain). The sample comes from a study of blood T cell repertoires in COVID-19. About the research overall: Nucleic acid was either cDNA or gDNA, and it came from T cells, B-cell-depleted T cells, or PBMCs.

Trimming took 3 bases from V and 7 from J; bases not matched to a gene: 9. The CDR3 contains 16 residues. Per germline, CDR1 SGDLS and CDR2 YYNGEE. Authors' data handling: Amplification of reference gene primers was used by the study to estimate nucleated cell counts. Repertoires were generated with immunoSEQ multiplex PCR, while TCRdb's copy carries only in-frame clones and drops some. The DNA gave D and trimming, while V, J and clone size come from that table. The sample shows a few hundred thousand clones, roughly 88% of them seen only once. The clonotype originates from a woman in her twenties or thirties with active or convalescent COVID-19. The chain combines TRBV9 with TRBJ2-1; TRBD2 aligns across 11 bases. The sequenced sample consisted of peripheral blood. This CDR3 is CASSAQLAGASNEQFF. The CDR3, as DNA: TGTGCCAGCAGCGCCCAACTAGCGGGGGCCTCAAATGAGCAGTTCTTC.